The 12 T cell receptor beta chains reported below all come from one sample, sequenced in a study of early T cells in non-severe SARS-CoV-2 infection. Using its own MiXCR run on the 5' RACE reads, TCRdb lists one record per CDR3 protein. The sample shows 50,000 to 70,000 distinct CDR3 sequences, 9.5% to 15% of them seen only once. The sample comprised whole blood. Source of these receptors: an adult who was a healthcare worker with PCR-confirmed SARS-CoV-2 infection or an uninfected control (not recorded which).

This clonotype was counted ten times or more. The genes are TRBV18 and TRBJ1-1; TRBD1 might be the D (5 bases). V lost 3 bases to trimming and J lost 6 bases, with 11 bases between them. This CDR3 is 13 amino acids long. The germline V gene has CDR1 KGHSH and CDR2 LQKENI. CDR3 loop: CASSPSGRPEAFF. CDR3 DNA: TGTGCCAGCTCACCGTCAGGGAGGCCTGAAGCTTTCTTT.

The CDR3 DNA reads TGTGCCAGCAGCCAACCCGGACAGGGGAACACTGAAGCTTTCTTT. It specifies CASSQPGQGNTEAFF. This chain joins TRBV4-2 and TRBJ1-1, with 8 positions matching TRBD1. Germline-derived CDR1 and CDR2 are LGHNA and YNFKEQ. The CDR3 covers 15 residues. The V and J ends lost 2 bases and 1 base, in that order; junction bases with no gene match: 3.

The V and J genes are TRBV12-3 or TRBV12-4 and TRBJ1-1; no reliable D call. This CDR3 region has 13 residues. V shed 4 bases and J shed 2 bases, with 8 bases lying between them. The CDR3 DNA is TGTGCCAGCAGTTCGCAGGAAAACACTGAAGCTTTCTTT. Encoded protein: CASSSQENTEAFF.

This clonotype was recorded many times. The V call is TRBV7-9, the J call TRBJ2-7; TRBD2 aligns across 13 bases. CDR1 is SEHNR and CDR2 is FQNEAQ in the germline V gene (reference sequence). This CDR3 has 14 amino acids. V lost 9 bases to trimming and J lost 5 bases; unmatched junction nucleotides: 7. CDR3 protein: CASNSGTSGNEQYF. CDR3 coding DNA: TGTGCCAGTAATTCCGGGACTAGCGGGAACGAGCAGTACTTC.

This clonotype is medium-sized within its sample. This chain uses TRBV10-2 with TRBJ2-7, with 8 bases aligning to TRBD1. The V segment lost 7 bases and the J segment 6 bases; nucleotides outside the gene matches: 5. Germline V gene sequence: CDR1 WSHSY, CDR2 SAAADI. This CDR3 is built from 12 residues. CDR3 loop: CASKQGGSEQYF. CDR3 DNA: TGCGCCAGCAAACAGGGGGGTAGCGAGCAGTACTTC.

The genes are TRBV6-1 and TRBJ2-3; TRBD1 matches 7 bases. V trimming: 3 bases; J trimming: 4 bases; junction bases outside the gene matches: 1. The CDR3 contains 13 residues. CDR1 MNHNS and CDR2 SASEGT come from the germline V gene. CDR3 protein: CASSEGQSDTQYF. CDR3 DNA: TGTGCCAGCAGTGAGGGACAGTCAGATACGCAGTATTTT.

A few counts support this clonotype. The gene calls are TRBV4-2 and TRBJ1-4; 7 bases agree with TRBD1. The length of the CDR3 is 16 residues. J gave up 5 bases and V 0 bases, and 6 bases lay outside the gene matches. Looked up from germline, CDR1 is LGHNA and CDR2 is YNFKEQ. The chain's CDR3 is CASSQDPGQPNEKLFF. The CDR3 coding sequence is TGTGCCAGCAGCCAAGATCCGGGACAGCCAAATGAAAAACTGTTTTTT.

The DNA of the CDR3 is TGTGCCAGCAGTTACAGGGGGCGAGACAATCAGCCCCAGCATTTT. It is translated as CASSYRGRDNQPQHF. V and J are TRBV6-1 and TRBJ1-5; TRBD1 aligns across 9 bases. The ends lost 5 bases at V and 3 bases at J; junction bases unmatched: 5. Germline CDR1 is MNHNS and CDR2 is SASEGT. The CDR3 length is 15 residues.

This chain joins TRBV5-6 and TRBJ1-6; D gene uncertain. V was clipped by 3 bases and J by 7 bases, with 14 bases between them. The CDR3 sequence is 15 residues long. CDR1 and CDR2 from the germline V gene are SGHDT and YYEEEE. The CDR3 DNA reads as TGTGCCAGCAGCTGGGGTTCCGACGGGAATTCACCCCTCCACTTT. Translated, it gives CASSWGSDGNSPLHF.

This clonotype was seen at least ten times. This sequence joins TRBV7-2 and TRBJ2-5, with 16 bases lining up with TRBD2. The V segment lost 6 bases and the J segment 2 bases; nucleotides outside the gene matches: 6. The CDR3 consists of 17 residues. Germline V CDR1 and CDR2: SGHTA, FQGNSA. The CDR3 reads CASRQGLAGGLQETQYF. CDR3 sequence (DNA): TGTGCCAGCAGACAGGGACTAGCGGGGGGGTTGCAAGAGACCCAGTACTTC.

The V and J genes are TRBV12-3 or TRBV12-4 and TRBJ2-3; TRBD2 matches at 7 bases. V lost 3 bases and J lost 7; bases outside the gene matches: 7. The CDR3 is made up of 14 amino acids. In DNA, the CDR3 is TGTGCCAGCAGTTTTGGCGGGAGAGGGAATACGCAGTATTTT. Protein: CASSFGGRGNTQYF.

This clonotype was counted many times. This sequence joins TRBV5-6 and TRBJ1-4, with D maybe TRBD1 (5 bases). Trimming took 0 bases from V and 8 from J, leaving 17 bases between them. The CDR3 is 16 amino acids. CDR1 SGHDT and CDR2 YYEEEE come from the germline V gene. In nucleotides, the CDR3 is TGTGCCAGCAGCTTGGGGGGCACGGTAATCGGGGAAAAACTGTTTTTT. Encoded protein: CASSLGGTVIGEKLFF.